The 13 T cell receptor beta chains below all came from one sample that was sequenced in a study of T cell responses to AZD1222 COVID-19 vaccine. Sequenced by immunoSEQ multiplex PCR; TCRdb stores in-frame clones only, minus some. The sample yields fewer than 100,000 clones, roughly 84% seen once. Sequenced material: peripheral blood, taken 28 days after the second AZD1222 dose. The receptor set was obtained from an adult who received the AZD1222 COVID-19 vaccine.

V gene TRBV15 combines with J gene TRBJ1-4, with TRBD1 as a possible D gene (5 bases). The CDR3 covers 19 residues. The germline gives CDR1 LNHNV, CDR2 YYDKDF (reference sequence). V lost 4 bases and J lost 4, with 25 bases in between. The CDR3: CATSKGKGRGGADNEKLFF. CDR3 DNA: TGTGCCACCAGCAAAGGAAAGGGACGGGGCGGGGCTGATAATGAAAAACTGTTTTTT.

The V gene is TRBV19, the J gene TRBJ1-5; a weak D match, TRBD1 (5 bases). Trimming took 6 bases from V and 4 from J, leaving 13 bases between them. CDR1 is LNHDA, CDR2 SQIVND, per germline (reference sequence). This CDR3 comprises 14 residues. CDR3 region: CASSTRVGNQPQHF. Written as DNA, the CDR3 is TGTGCCAGTAGCACCAGGGTGGGGAATCAGCCCCAGCATTTT.

This clone was observed a handful of times. This chain uses TRBV5-6 with TRBJ2-2; tentatively, D is TRBD1 (5 bases). Germline V gene data show CDR1 as SGHDT and CDR2 as YYEEEE. Deletions cut 0 bases from V and 1 base from J, with 10 bases between. This CDR3 has 16 residues. DNA of the CDR3: TGTGCCAGCAGCTTGGATGCGCAGGGGAACACCGGGGAGCTGTTTTTT. Encoded protein: CASSLDAQGNTGELFF.

This clone occurred once. The rearrangement joins TRBV7-8 to TRBJ1-2, with TRBD1 as a possible D gene (5 bases). CDR1 and CDR2 (germline): SGHVS, FQNEAQ. The germline V and J ends were trimmed by 4 bases and 4 bases, with 16 bases remaining between them. The CDR3 contains 15 residues. The CDR3 sequence: CASSSTSGPRYGYTF. CDR3 bases: TGTGCCAGCAGCTCCACCTCGGGACCCCGCTATGGCTACACCTTC.

This chain joins TRBV19 and TRBJ1-2; 9 positions match TRBD1. From germline, CDR1 is LNHDA and CDR2 SQIVND (reference sequence). The CDR3 has 15 residues. V shed 2 bases and J 2 bases; nucleotides not matched to a gene: 3. CDR3 residues: CASSIQGTGNYGYTF. The CDR3 DNA reads TGTGCCAGTAGTATACAGGGGACAGGGAACTATGGCTACACCTTC.

This clone was found a few times. V is TRBV2 and J is TRBJ1-1; possible D gene TRBD1, 6 bases. Trimming removed 3 bases at V and 0 bases at J, with 8 bases between. Germline values: CDR1 SNHLY, CDR2 FYNNEI. This CDR3 is built from 14 residues. The CDR3 reads CASSDRGMNTEAFF. CDR3 coding DNA: TGTGCCAGCAGTGACAGGGGAATGAACACTGAAGCTTTCTTT.

V usage is TRBV7-2 and J usage is TRBJ2-7; possible D gene TRBD2, 5 bases. Trimming removed 5 bases from V and 3 bases from J, with 17 bases in between. CDR3 size: 15 residues. Germline-derived CDR1 and CDR2 are SGHTA and FQGNSA. The CDR3 DNA reads as TGTGCCAGCAGCCAATCCCCGAGGGATATCTACGAGCAGTACTTC. As protein: CASSQSPRDIYEQYF.

The rearrangement links TRBV3-1 (or the pseudogene TRBV3-2) to TRBJ1-5; TRBD1 matches at 7 bases. CDR1 and CDR2 from the germline V gene are LGHDT and YNNKEL (reference sequence). The CDR3 runs to 14 residues. Trimming at V came to 2 bases and at J to 2 bases, leaving 0 bases not matched to a gene. The CDR3 nucleotides are TGTGCCAGCAGCCAAACAGGGGGCAATCAGCCCCAGCATTTT. The encoded protein is CASSQTGGNQPQHF.

A few counts support this clone. The CDR3 DNA reads TGTGCCAGCAGCCGCCGTTCTGAGCAGTACTTC. Amino acids: CASSRRSEQYF. The V call is TRBV7-2, the J call TRBJ2-7; no definite D call. The CDR3 contains 11 residues. The V end lost 5 bases, the J end lost 7 bases, and 9 bases lay between the germline ends. Germline V gene sequence: CDR1 SGHTA, CDR2 FQGNSA.

The chain joins TRBV2 to TRBJ1-2; D uncertain. Germline CDR1 SNHLY, CDR2 FYNNEI. This CDR3 contains 11 residues. V was shortened by 1 base and J by 4 bases, with 1 base between the two germline ends. CDR3 in amino acids: CASSEVYGYTF. The CDR3, as DNA: TGTGCCAGCAGTGAAGTCTATGGCTACACCTTC.

This rearrangement joins TRBV19 to TRBJ2-7; 15 bases are a match to TRBD2. Germline V gene sequence: CDR1 LNHDA, CDR2 SQIVND (reference sequence). The CDR3 loop spans 16 amino acids. J lost 7 bases, V lost 5 bases, and 9 bases had no gene match. The CDR3 nucleotides are TGTGCCAGTAGTTCAATCTCCGGGACTAGCGGGAGGGAGCAGTACTTC. Its translation is CASSSISGTSGREQYF.

The chain joins TRBV4-3 to TRBJ2-5; the D gene is possibly TRBD2 (5 bases). The CDR3 length is 15 residues. Between the trimmed V and J ends, which lost 0 bases and 1 base, there was a span of 9 bases. Germline CDR1 LGHNA, CDR2 YSLEER. The CDR3 here is CASSQDGAVQETQYF. The CDR3 DNA sequence: TGCGCCAGCAGCCAAGATGGAGCGGTCCAAGAGACCCAGTACTTC.

The chain couples TRBV4-3 to TRBJ1-1; 7 positions match TRBD1. Germline CDR1 reads LGHNA; CDR2 reads YSLEER. V was pared by 3 bases and J by 11 bases, with 9 bases of the junction left unmatched. The CDR3 totals 13 residues. The CDR3 here is CASSHGQGGYAFF. For the CDR3, the DNA is TGCGCCAGCAGCCATGGCCAGGGGGGGTATGCTTTCTTT.